What follows are 7 T cell receptor beta chains derived from one specimen sequenced in a study of OX40 agonist ivuxolimab in advanced cancers. Libraries were built with the immunoSEQ multiplex PCR assay. In TCRdb, the immuneACCESS table is reduced to in-frame sequences with V and J assigned. These tables do not hold every clone; where another copy was compared, an unresolved V gene accounts for under half, and the others remain unexplained. This sample gives 80,000 to 130,000 clones in total; less than 95% of them show up just once. About 0.31% of the sample is in the top ten clones. The material was CD4+ or CD8+ T cells sorted from blood, obtained in a trial of the OX40 agonist ivuxolimab. All receptors come from an adult with an advanced solid tumor such as melanoma, head and neck, liver or kidney cancer.

The rearrangement uses TRBV27 and TRBJ2-4; D possibly matches TRBD1 or TRBD2 (5 bases each). There are 15 residues in the CDR3. V lost 0 bases and J lost 4, with 10 bases in between. Germline V lookup: CDR1 MNHEY, CDR2 SMNVEV (reference sequence). The CDR3 nucleotides are TGTGCCAGCAGTTTATCTTTTGGGGGAAAAAACATTCAGTACTTC. The encoded protein is CASSLSFGGKNIQYF.

V usage is TRBV9 and J usage is TRBJ2-3; 7 bases match TRBD2. The CDR3 is 15 amino acids. V shed 4 bases and J 0 bases; nucleotides not matched to a gene: 5. The germline gives CDR1 SGDLS, CDR2 YYNGEE. Written as DNA, the CDR3 is TGTGCCAGCAGCACAAGCGGGGAGAGCACAGATACGCAGTATTTT. This gives the protein CASSTSGESTDTQYF.

The chain links TRBV5-1 to TRBJ2-7; tentatively, D is TRBD1 (6 bases). The CDR3 consists of 14 residues. V dropped 0 bases and J dropped 4 bases, with 11 bases sitting between them. Germline assignment: CDR1 SGHRS and CDR2 YFSETQ. CDR3 sequence: CASSLGQQGYEQYF. DNA of the CDR3: TGCGCCAGCAGCTTGGGTCAACAGGGATACGAGCAGTACTTC.

The chain joins TRBV18 to TRBJ2-5; maybe TRBD2 (6 bases). The V and J ends lost 4 bases and 1 base respectively, with 10 bases between them. The CDR3 has 14 amino acids. Germline V lookup: CDR1 KGHSH, CDR2 LQKENI. CDR3 DNA sequence: TGTGCCAGCTCACGGGGGGTCGTCCAAGAGACCCAGTACTTC. The encoded protein is CASSRGVVQETQYF. The entire variable domain, with the rest obtained from reference TRBV18 and TRBJ2-5, is as follows: NAGVMQNPRHLVRRRGQEARLRCSPMKGHSHVYWYRQLPEEGLKFMVYLQKENIIDESGMPKERFSAEFPKEGPSILRIQQVVRGDSAAYFCASSRGVVQETQYFGPGTRLLVL.

V is TRBV5-4 and J is TRBJ2-2; D is unclear. Germline assignment: CDR1 SGHNT and CDR2 YYREEE (reference sequence). V was clipped by 0 bases and J by 8 bases, with 5 bases between them. The CDR3 consists of 12 residues. This chain's CDR3 is CASSLARGELFF. Written as DNA, the CDR3 is TGTGCCAGCAGCTTGGCTCGGGGGGAGCTGTTTTTT.

This chain connects TRBV27 to TRBJ1-2; D is ambiguous. There are 15 residues in the CDR3. Looked up from germline, CDR1 is MNHEY and CDR2 is SMNVEV (reference sequence). Trimming shortened V by 1 base and J by 4 bases, and 13 bases separated the two germline ends. CDR3 coding DNA: TGTGCCAGCAGTTTATTTAAATCAGAGATCTATGGCTACACCTTC. Translated, it gives CASSLFKSEIYGYTF.

The V call is TRBV9, the J call TRBJ2-3, with D possibly matching TRBD2 (7 bases). This CDR3 is built from 15 residues. The germline V gene encodes CDR1 SGDLS and CDR2 YYNGEE. V shed 0 bases and J shed 5 bases, with 13 bases lying between them. This CDR3 reads CASSVEVGGGDTQYF. The DNA for the CDR3 is TGTGCCAGCAGCGTAGAAGTGGGAGGGGGAGATACGCAGTATTTT.